These 21 T cell receptor beta chains originate from one sample sequenced in a study of T cells in localized non-small cell lung cancer. Clones were sequenced by immunoSEQ multiplex PCR, and TCRdb holds only the in-frame ones, with some missing. This table holds roughly 1,800 clones, about 25% found once. The sample here was normal lung tissue next to the tumor, taken before any cancer treatment. The receptors shown here come from a male donor aged 60 or older with stage II lung adenocarcinoma.

This clone was observed a few times. The genes are TRBV9 and TRBJ2-1, with D perhaps TRBD2 (6 bases). The germline gives CDR1 SGDLS, CDR2 YYNGEE. The CDR3 has 14 residues. V lost 0 bases and J 6 bases, leaving 10 bases between the germline ends. For the CDR3, the DNA is TGTGCCAGCAGCGTAGGCGGTAGCGGCAATGAGCAGTTCTTC. Residues: CASSVGGSGNEQFF.

This clone came up a few times. This CDR3 is CASSIPGPLQPQHF. The CDR3 nucleotides read TGTGCCAGCAGTATACCTGGACCCCTTCAGCCCCAGCATTTT. The V and J genes are TRBV2 and TRBJ1-5; D unclear. The CDR3 runs to 14 residues. Germline lookup yields CDR1 SNHLY and CDR2 FYNNEI. Deletions cut 5 bases from V and 6 bases from J, with 14 bases between.

This clone was seen a handful of times. The chain is built from TRBV15 and TRBJ2-1, with 8 bases aligning to TRBD2. The junction had 7 bases not matched to a gene; V was cut back by 5 bases and J by 4 bases. Germline V gives CDR1 LNHNV, CDR2 YYDKDF (reference sequence). This CDR3 has 15 residues. CDR3 nucleotide sequence: TGTGCCACCAGCCGGGGAGCGGGAGAGTACAATGAGCAGTTCTTC. Its translation: CATSRGAGEYNEQFF.

This clone has a handful of counts. The rearrangement links TRBV9 to TRBJ2-7; D possibly matches TRBD1 or TRBD2 (6 bases each). V shed 4 bases and J shed 3 bases, with 17 bases lying between them. This CDR3 region has 15 residues. Germline CDR1 and CDR2: SGDLS and YYNGEE. The CDR3, as DNA: TGTGCCAGCAGCTTAGGTTCCGGGGGACACTACGAGCAGTACTTC. It yields the protein CASSLGSGGHYEQYF.

This clone occurred a few times. The chain has TRBV6-8 and TRBJ1-5; D may be TRBD1 (6 bases). Germline CDR1 MNHGY, CDR2 SAAAGT. Trimming cost V 7 bases and J 9 bases, with 16 bases left between them. The CDR3 is 13 amino acids. The CDR3 DNA sequence: TGTGCCAGCACCAACAGGGTCGCTGGGCCCCAGCATTTT. It encodes CASTNRVAGPQHF.

The chain links TRBV5-1 to TRBJ2-3; tentative D call: TRBD2 (7 bases). Germline V lookup: CDR1 SGHRS, CDR2 YFSETQ. CDR3 length: 16 residues. V shed 2 bases and J shed 3 bases, with 16 bases lying between them. The CDR3 bases are TGCGCCAGCAGCTTAGGGTTCGGGGGGCAGACAGATACGCAGTATTTT. Amino acid sequence: CASSLGFGGQTDTQYF. Full variable domain (missing parts from reference TRBV5-1 and TRBJ2-3): KAGVTQTPRYLIKTRGQQVTLSCSPISGHRSVSWYQQTPGQGLQFLFEYFSETQRNKGNFPGRFSGRQFSNSRSEMNVSTLELGDSALYLCASSLGFGGQTDTQYFGPGTRLTVL.

J is TRBJ2-3 and V is TRBV6-8, with 7 positions matching TRBD2. Germline assignment: CDR1 MNHGY and CDR2 SAAAGT. The CDR3 has 13 amino acids. V lost 10 bases to trimming and J lost 1 base; unmatched junction nucleotides: 5. This CDR3 is CATQGGGTDTQYF. DNA for the CDR3: TGTGCCACGCAGGGAGGGGGCACAGATACGCAGTATTTT.

This clone was seen a few times. The CDR3 protein is CATNSPPGPRNTEAFF. In DNA, the CDR3 is TGTGCCACCAATTCGCCCCCGGGACCCAGGAACACTGAAGCTTTCTTT. This chain links TRBV28 with TRBJ1-1; weak D call: TRBD1 (5 bases). Germline V gene data show CDR1 as MDHEN and CDR2 as SYDVKM. Trimming cost V 10 bases and J 1 base, with 22 bases left between them. This CDR3 has 16 amino acids.

Concerning this clone itself: A read error may account for a junction end that differs from germline. CDR3 in DNA: TGTGCCACCAGTGATCCTGCGGGACAGGGGGTCTTCGAGCAGTTCTTC. It translates to CATSDPAGQGVFEQFF. V and J are TRBV27 and TRBJ2-1; TRBD1 matches at 11 bases. The CDR3 runs to 16 residues. Per the germline V gene, CDR1 is MNHEY and CDR2 is SMNVEV (reference sequence).

The chain links TRBV6-8 to TRBJ2-1, with D unresolved. The CDR3 consists of 14 residues. Trimming shortened V by 8 bases and J by 0 bases, and 11 bases separated the two germline ends. The germline CDR1 and CDR2 sequences are MNHGY and SAAAGT. CDR3 region: CASRRPSSYNEQFF. The CDR3 DNA sequence: TGTGCCAGCCGACGTCCGAGCTCCTACAATGAGCAGTTCTTC.

The V gene is TRBV10-2, the J gene TRBJ1-5; tentatively, D is TRBD1 (6 bases). The CDR3 consists of 12 residues. Trimming took 8 bases from V and 5 from J, leaving 10 bases between them. The germline gives CDR1 WSHSY, CDR2 SAAADI. The CDR3 reads CASSKGDQPQHF. The CDR3 DNA reads as TGCGCCAGCTCTAAGGGGGATCAGCCCCAGCATTTT.

The V call is TRBV6-8, the J call TRBJ2-2, with 7 bases identical to TRBD1. This CDR3 comprises 12 residues. CDR1 is MNHGY, CDR2 SAAAGT, per germline. V lost 5 bases to trimming and J lost 6 bases; unmatched junction nucleotides: 0. In DNA, the CDR3 is TGTGCCAGCAGTACAGGGGCCGGGGAGCTGTTTTTT. This codes for CASSTGAGELFF.

This clone has only a few counts. The chain recombines TRBV25-1 with TRBJ2-5; the D gene could be TRBD1 or TRBD2 (5 bases each). Germline-derived CDR1 and CDR2 are MGHDK and SYGVNS. The CDR3 contains 14 residues. Trimming left V 5 bases short and J 1 base short, with 11 bases between. The CDR3 here is CASSTRGLQETQYF. For the CDR3, the DNA is TGTGCCAGCAGTACCCGGGGCCTCCAAGAGACCCAGTACTTC.

This sequence joins TRBV6-8 and TRBJ2-4; 9 nucleotides line up with TRBD1. Germline lookup yields CDR1 MNHGY and CDR2 SAAAGT. The CDR3 runs to 17 residues. V was pared by 6 bases and J by 5 bases, with 14 bases of the junction left unmatched. The DNA for the CDR3 is TGTGCCAGCAGGGGCGGGGGACAGGGAGTACTCCAAAACATTCAGTACTTC. This codes for CASRGGGQGVLQNIQYF.

This sequence joins TRBV11-3 and TRBJ2-1; D is uncertain. The CDR3 extends over 14 amino acids. Trimming shortened V by 3 bases and J by 13 bases, and 19 bases separated the two germline ends. Germline V gene lookup returns CDR1 SGHNT and CDR2 YENEEA. The CDR3 DNA reads as TGTGCCAGCAGCTTGGCTAACAGCGTAAACGACCAGTTCTTC. Encoded protein: CASSLANSVNDQFF.

V gene TRBV5-1 combines with J gene TRBJ2-3, with D uncertain. Between the trimmed V and J ends, which lost 2 bases and 6 bases, there was a span of 13 bases. The CDR3 consists of 14 residues. The germline V gene encodes CDR1 SGHRS and CDR2 YFSETQ. CDR3 amino acids: CASSFQGPRDTQYF. The CDR3 DNA is TGCGCCAGCAGCTTTCAAGGGCCCCGCGATACGCAGTATTTT.

The chain recombines TRBV28 with TRBJ1-2; D perhaps matches TRBD1 (5 bases). Germline values: CDR1 MDHEN, CDR2 SYDVKM. The ends were cut back, 6 bases at V and 1 base at J, with 21 bases in the middle. The CDR3 is 17 residues long. CDR3 sequence reads: CASRKPTTGPFNYGYTF. DNA of the CDR3: TGTGCCAGCAGAAAACCCACAACAGGACCATTTAACTATGGCTACACCTTC.

This clone was seen only a few times. The chain recombines TRBV28 with TRBJ1-5; D gene uncertain. Trimming took off 5 bases at V and 6 bases at J, with 8 bases between the two ends. The CDR3 is 12 residues long. Germline CDR1 reads MDHEN; CDR2 reads SYDVKM. The CDR3 DNA follows: TGTGCCAGCAGTCCTGCCAGTCAGCCCCAGCATTTT. This gives the protein CASSPASQPQHF.

Many counts were recorded for this clone. The genes are TRBV11-3 and TRBJ1-1; tentative D call: TRBD1 (6 bases). Trimming stripped 0 bases from V and 4 bases from J, with 12 bases between. This CDR3 has 15 amino acids. Germline CDR1 is SGHNT and CDR2 is YENEEA. CDR3 residues: CASSLDSRGGTEAFF. CDR3 DNA: TGTGCCAGCAGCTTAGACTCCAGGGGCGGCACTGAAGCTTTCTTT. Together with reference TRBV11-3 and TRBJ1-1, the CDR3 gives the full variable domain: EAGVVQSPRYKIIEKKQPVAFWCNPISGHNTLYWYLQNLGQGPELLIRYENEEAVDDSQLPKDRFSAERLKGVDSTLKIQPAELGDSAVYLCASSLDSRGGTEAFFGQGTRLTVV.

This chain connects TRBV28 to TRBJ1-5, with D perhaps matching TRBD1 (5 bases). Trimming took off 2 bases at V and 7 bases at J, with 9 bases between the two ends. Germline CDR1 and CDR2: MDHEN and SYDVKM. The CDR3 consists of 13 residues. In DNA, the CDR3 is TGTGCCAGCAGTTTAGAGGGGCAGCAGCCCCAGCATTTT. Translating gives CASSLEGQQPQHF.

This clone appeared a few times. V and J are TRBV28 and TRBJ2-5; 8 bases align to TRBD1. Per the germline V gene, CDR1 is MDHEN and CDR2 is SYDVKM. CDR3 length: 14 residues. After removal of 3 bases from V and 5 bases from J, the junction contained 5 bases not matched to a gene. The CDR3 nucleotides are TGTGCCAGCAGTTTTGACAGGGGAAGGGAGACCCAGTACTTC. This encodes CASSFDRGRETQYF. Full variable domain (missing parts from reference TRBV28 and TRBJ2-5): DVKVTQSSRYLVKRTGEKVFLECVQDMDHENMFWYRQDPGLGLRLIYFSYDVKMKEKGDIPEGYSVSREKKERFSLILESASTNQTSMYLCASSFDRGRETQYFGPGTRLLVL.